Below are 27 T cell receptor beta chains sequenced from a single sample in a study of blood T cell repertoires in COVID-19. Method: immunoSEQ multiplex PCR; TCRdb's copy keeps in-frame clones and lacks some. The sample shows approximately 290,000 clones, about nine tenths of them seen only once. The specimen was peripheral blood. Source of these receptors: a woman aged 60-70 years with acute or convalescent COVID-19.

The CDR3: CASSEYAGAYEQYF. The CDR3 DNA reads TGTGCCAGCAGTGAATATGCGGGGGCCTACGAGCAGTACTTC. This chain joins TRBV25-1 and TRBJ2-7; TRBD2 agrees at 7 bases. Germline V CDR1 and CDR2: MGHDK, SYGVNS. V shed 0 bases and J 2 bases; nucleotides not matched to a gene: 1. The CDR3 loop spans 14 amino acids.

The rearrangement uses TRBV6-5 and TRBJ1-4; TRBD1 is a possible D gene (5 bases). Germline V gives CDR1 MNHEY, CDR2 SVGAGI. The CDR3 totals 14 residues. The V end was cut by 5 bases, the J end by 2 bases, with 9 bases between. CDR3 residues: CASSRQRTNEKLFF. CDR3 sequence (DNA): TGTGCCAGCAGTCGACAGAGGACTAATGAAAAACTGTTTTTT.

The CDR3 region has the DNA TGTGCCAGCAGGAGGGTCGCGGTGACTAACACCGGGGAGCTGTTTTTT. Translation: CASRRVAVTNTGELFF. J is TRBJ2-2 and V is TRBV27, with a weak D call TRBD2 (5 bases). V shed 6 bases and J shed 2 bases, with 16 bases lying between them. Per germline, CDR1 MNHEY and CDR2 SMNVEV (reference sequence). The CDR3 covers 16 residues.

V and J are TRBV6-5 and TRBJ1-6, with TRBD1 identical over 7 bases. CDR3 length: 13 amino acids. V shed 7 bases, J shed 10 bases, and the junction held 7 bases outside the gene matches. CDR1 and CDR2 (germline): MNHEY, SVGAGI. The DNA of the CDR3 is TGTGCCAGCACCACGGGACAGAGCTCACCCCTCCACTTT. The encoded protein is CASTTGQSSPLHF.

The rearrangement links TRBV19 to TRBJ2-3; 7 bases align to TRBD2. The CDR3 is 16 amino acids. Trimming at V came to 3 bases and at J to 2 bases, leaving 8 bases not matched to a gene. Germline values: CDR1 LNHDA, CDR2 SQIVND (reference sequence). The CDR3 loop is CASSISTSRSTDTQYF. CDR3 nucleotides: TGTGCCAGTAGTATTTCGACTAGCAGATCCACAGATACGCAGTATTTT.

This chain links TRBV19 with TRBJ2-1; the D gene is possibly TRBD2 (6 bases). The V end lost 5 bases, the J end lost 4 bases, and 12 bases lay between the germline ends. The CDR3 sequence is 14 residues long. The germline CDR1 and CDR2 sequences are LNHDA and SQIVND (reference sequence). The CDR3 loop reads CASSWRGEYNEQFF. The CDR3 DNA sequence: TGTGCCAGTAGTTGGCGCGGGGAGTACAATGAGCAGTTCTTC.

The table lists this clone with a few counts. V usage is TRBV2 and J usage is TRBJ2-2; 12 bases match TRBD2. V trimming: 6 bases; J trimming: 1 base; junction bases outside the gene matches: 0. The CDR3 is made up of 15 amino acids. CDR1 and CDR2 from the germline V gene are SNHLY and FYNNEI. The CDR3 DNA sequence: TGTGCCAGCAGGGGACTAGCGGGGAACACCGGGGAGCTGTTTTTT. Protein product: CASRGLAGNTGELFF.

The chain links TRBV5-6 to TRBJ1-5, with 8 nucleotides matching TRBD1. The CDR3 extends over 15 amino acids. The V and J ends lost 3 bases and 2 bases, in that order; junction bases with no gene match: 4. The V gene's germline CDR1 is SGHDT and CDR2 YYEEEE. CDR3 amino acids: CASSSDRVGNQPQHF. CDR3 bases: TGTGCCAGCAGCTCGGACAGGGTGGGCAATCAGCCCCAGCATTTT.

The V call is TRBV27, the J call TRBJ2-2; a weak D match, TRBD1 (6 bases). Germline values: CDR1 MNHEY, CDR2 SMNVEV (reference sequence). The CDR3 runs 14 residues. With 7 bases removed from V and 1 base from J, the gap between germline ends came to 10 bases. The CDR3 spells CASTSRGNTGELFF. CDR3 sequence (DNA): TGTGCCAGCACTTCCAGGGGGAACACCGGGGAGCTGTTTTTT.

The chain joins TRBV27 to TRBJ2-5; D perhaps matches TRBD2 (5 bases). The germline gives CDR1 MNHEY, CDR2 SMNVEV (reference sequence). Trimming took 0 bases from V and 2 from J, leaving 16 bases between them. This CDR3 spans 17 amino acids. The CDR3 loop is CASSLSPPGDGQETQYF. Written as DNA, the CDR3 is TGTGCCAGCAGTTTATCCCCTCCCGGGGATGGGCAAGAGACCCAGTACTTC.

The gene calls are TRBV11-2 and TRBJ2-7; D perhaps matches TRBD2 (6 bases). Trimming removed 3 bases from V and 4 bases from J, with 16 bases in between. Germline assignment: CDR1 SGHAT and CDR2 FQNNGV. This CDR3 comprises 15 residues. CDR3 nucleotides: TGTGCCAGCAGCTTCGGCGGGATCAGGGCTTACGAGCAGTACTTC. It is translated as CASSFGGIRAYEQYF.

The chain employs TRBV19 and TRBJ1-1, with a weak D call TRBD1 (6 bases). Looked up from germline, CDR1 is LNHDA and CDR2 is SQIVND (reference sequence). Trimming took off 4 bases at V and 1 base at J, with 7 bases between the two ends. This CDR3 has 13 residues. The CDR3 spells CASSTGANTEAFF. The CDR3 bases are TGTGCCAGTAGTACAGGGGCGAACACTGAAGCTTTCTTT. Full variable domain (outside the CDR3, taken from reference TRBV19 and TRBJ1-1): DGGITQSPKYLFRKEGQNVTLSCEQNLNHDAMYWYRQDPGQGLRLIYYSQIVNDFQKGDIAEGYSVSREKKESFPLTVTSAQKNPTAFYLCASSTGANTEAFFGQGTRLTVV.

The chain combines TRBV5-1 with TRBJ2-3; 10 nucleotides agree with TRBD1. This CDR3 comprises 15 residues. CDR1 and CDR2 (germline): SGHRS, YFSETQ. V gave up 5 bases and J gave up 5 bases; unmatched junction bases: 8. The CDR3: CASRRDRGLGDTQYF. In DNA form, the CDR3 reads TGCGCCAGCAGACGGGACAGGGGACTTGGAGATACGCAGTATTTT. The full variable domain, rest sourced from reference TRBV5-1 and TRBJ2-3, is KAGVTQTPRYLIKTRGQQVTLSCSPISGHRSVSWYQQTPGQGLQFLFEYFSETQRNKGNFPGRFSGRQFSNSRSEMNVSTLELGDSALYLCASRRDRGLGDTQYFGPGTRLTVL.

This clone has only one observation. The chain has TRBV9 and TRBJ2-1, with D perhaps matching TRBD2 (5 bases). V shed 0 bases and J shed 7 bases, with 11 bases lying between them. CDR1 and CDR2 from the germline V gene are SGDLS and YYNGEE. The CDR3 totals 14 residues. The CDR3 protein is CASSVVAGGNEQFF. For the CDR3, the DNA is TGTGCCAGCAGCGTAGTGGCAGGCGGGAATGAGCAGTTCTTC.

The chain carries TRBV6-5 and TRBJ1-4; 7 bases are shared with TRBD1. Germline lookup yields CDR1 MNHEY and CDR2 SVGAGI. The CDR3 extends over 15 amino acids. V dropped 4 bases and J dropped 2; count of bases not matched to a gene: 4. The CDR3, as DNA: TGTGCCAGCAGTTCGCGACAGGGCACTAATGAAAAACTGTTTTTT. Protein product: CASSSRQGTNEKLFF.

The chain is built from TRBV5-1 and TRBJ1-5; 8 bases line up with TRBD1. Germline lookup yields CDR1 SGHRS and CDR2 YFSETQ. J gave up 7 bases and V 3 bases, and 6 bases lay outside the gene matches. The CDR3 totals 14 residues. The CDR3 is CASSSGQGGQPQHF. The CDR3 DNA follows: TGCGCCAGCAGCTCCGGACAGGGTGGCCAGCCCCAGCATTTT.

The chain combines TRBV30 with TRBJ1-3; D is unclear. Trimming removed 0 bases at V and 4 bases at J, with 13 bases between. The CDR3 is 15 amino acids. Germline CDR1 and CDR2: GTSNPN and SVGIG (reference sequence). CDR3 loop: CAWSVTQSGGNTIYF. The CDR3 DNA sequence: TGTGCCTGGAGTGTTACCCAATCGGGAGGAAACACCATATATTTT.

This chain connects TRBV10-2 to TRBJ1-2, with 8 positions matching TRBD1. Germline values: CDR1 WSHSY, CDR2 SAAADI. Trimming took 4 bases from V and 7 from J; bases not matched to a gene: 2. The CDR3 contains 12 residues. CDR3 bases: TGCGCCAGCAGTGCCGGACAGGGTGGCTACACCTTC. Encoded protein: CASSAGQGGYTF.

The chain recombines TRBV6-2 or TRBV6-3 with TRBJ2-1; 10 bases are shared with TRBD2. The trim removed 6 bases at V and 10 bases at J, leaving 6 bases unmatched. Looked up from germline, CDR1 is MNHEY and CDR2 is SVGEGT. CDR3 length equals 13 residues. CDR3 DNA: TGTGCCAGCAGCCGTGGACTAGCGGCCGAGCAGTTCTTC. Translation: CASSRGLAAEQFF.

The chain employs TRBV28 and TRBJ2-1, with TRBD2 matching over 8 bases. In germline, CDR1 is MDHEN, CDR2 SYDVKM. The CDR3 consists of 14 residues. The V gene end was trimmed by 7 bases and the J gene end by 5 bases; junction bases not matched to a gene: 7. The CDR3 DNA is TGTGCCAGCATGTGGTCGGGGGGGCACAATGAGCAGTTCTTC. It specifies CASMWSGGHNEQFF.

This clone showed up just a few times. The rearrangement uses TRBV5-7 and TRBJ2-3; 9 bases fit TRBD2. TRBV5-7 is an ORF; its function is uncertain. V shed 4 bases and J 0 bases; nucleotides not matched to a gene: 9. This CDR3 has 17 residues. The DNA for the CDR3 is TGTGCCAGCAGCCCTGGGGCTAGCGGGATTAGCACAGATACGCAGTATTTT. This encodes CASSPGASGISTDTQYF.

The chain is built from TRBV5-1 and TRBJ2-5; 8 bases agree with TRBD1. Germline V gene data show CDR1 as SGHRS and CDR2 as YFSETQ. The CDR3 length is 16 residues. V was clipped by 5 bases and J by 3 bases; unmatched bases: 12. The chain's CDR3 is CASRAPGGRRKETQYF. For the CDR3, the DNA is TGCGCCAGCAGGGCCCCAGGGGGCCGACGGAAAGAGACCCAGTACTTC.

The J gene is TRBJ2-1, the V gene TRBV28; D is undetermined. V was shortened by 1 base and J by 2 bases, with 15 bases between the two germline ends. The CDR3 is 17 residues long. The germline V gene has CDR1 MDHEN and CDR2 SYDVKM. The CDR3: CASSLFAQLITYNEQFF. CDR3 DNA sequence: TGTGCCAGCAGTTTATTCGCACAGCTAATCACCTACAATGAGCAGTTCTTC.

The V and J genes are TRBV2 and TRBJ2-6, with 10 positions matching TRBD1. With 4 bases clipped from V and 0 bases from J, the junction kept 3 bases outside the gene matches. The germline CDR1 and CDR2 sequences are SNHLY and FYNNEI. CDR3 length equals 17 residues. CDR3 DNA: TGTGCCAGCAGTGGCGGGACAGGGGTCTCTGGGGCCAACGTCCTGACTTTC. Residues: CASSGGTGVSGANVLTF.

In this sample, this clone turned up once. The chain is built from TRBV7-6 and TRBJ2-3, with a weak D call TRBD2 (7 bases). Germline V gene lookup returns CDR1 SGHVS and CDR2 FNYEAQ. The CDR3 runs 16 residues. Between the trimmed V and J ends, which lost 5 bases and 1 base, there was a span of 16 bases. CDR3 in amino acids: CASSQGGGLGTDTQYF. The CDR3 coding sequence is TGTGCCAGCAGCCAAGGGGGGGGTCTCGGCACAGATACGCAGTATTTT.

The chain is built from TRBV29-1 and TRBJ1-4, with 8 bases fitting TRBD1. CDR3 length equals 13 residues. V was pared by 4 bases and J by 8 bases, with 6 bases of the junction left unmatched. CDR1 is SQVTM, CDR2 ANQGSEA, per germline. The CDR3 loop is CSVATGVSEKLFF. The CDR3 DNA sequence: TGCAGCGTTGCGACAGGGGTTTCGGAAAAACTGTTTTTT.

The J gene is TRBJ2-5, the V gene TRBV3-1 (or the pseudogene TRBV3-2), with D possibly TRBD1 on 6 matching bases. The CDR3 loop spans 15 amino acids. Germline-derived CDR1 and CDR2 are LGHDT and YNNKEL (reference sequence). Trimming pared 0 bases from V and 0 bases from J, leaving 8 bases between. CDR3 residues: CASSQDQGYQETQYF. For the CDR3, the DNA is TGTGCCAGCAGCCAAGATCAGGGGTACCAAGAGACCCAGTACTTC.